Listed below are T cell receptor beta chains from one sample, sequenced in a study of human T cells and chemical hapten exposure. TCRdb re-called the RACE reads through MiXCR, storing one row per CDR3 protein. The sample carries about 110,000 distinct CDR3 sequences, 30% to 35% recorded once. Sequencing was performed on whole blood, taken in connection with sensitization to the hapten diphenylcyclopropenone (DPC). Receptor source: a man aged 40-50 years with alopecia areata. Some clones in this sample may be carry-over from other donors' samples. The CDR3 runs from the conserved cysteine through the conserved F or W. D genes are given only for firm matches. Clone size is stated in some rows and not others, as once, few, many or a class when expanded.

J gene	D gene	V gene	clone size	CDR3 DNA	CDR3 protein
TRBJ2-5	-	TRBV6-2/TRBV6-3	few	TGTGCCAGCAGTTACCCCCCCCGGGAGACCCAGTACTTC	CASSYPPRETQYF
TRBJ2-1	TRBD2	TRBV10-2	-	TGCGCCAGCAGTGAGCCTATCCTAGCGGGAGGAGCTGGTGAGCAGTTCTTC	CASSEPILAGGAGEQFF
TRBJ2-3	-	TRBV11-2	-	TGTACCAGCAGCTTAGATACAGGGACTCCCACAGATACGCAGTATTTT	CTSSLDTGTPTDTQYF
TRBJ2-3	TRBD2	TRBV6-6	-	TGTGCCAGCCTTACCAGACTAGCGGGATTCACAGATACGCAGTATTTT	CASLTRLAGFTDTQYF
TRBJ2-5	-	TRBV5-1	few	TGCGCCAGCAGCTCTGGGGGTCGAGAGACCCAGTACTTC	CASSSGGRETQYF
TRBJ2-7	TRBD1	TRBV27	once	TGTGCCAGCAGTTTCGGACAGGGTATGAGCGAGCAGTACTTC	CASSFGQGMSEQYF
TRBJ2-2	TRBD2	TRBV11-3	few	TGTGCCAGCAGACCACTAGCGGGTCCGGGCACCGGGGAGCTGTTTTTT	CASRPLAGPGTGELFF
TRBJ2-3	-	TRBV24-1	few	TGTGCCACCAGTGATTACAGCGATACGCAGTATTTT	CATSDYSDTQYF
TRBJ2-1	-	TRBV7-9	-	TGTGCCAGCAGCTTCAATGAGCAGTTCTTC	CASSFNEQFF
TRBJ2-6	TRBD1	TRBV28	-	TGTGCCAGCAGTTTATGGGGGCCGGGACAGGGGGCGAGAGGGGCCAACGTCCTGACTTTC	CASSLWGPGQGARGANVLTF
TRBJ1-1	-	TRBV10-3	-	TGTGCCATCAGTGAGATTGTCAACACTGAAGCTTTCTTT	CAISEIVNTEAFF